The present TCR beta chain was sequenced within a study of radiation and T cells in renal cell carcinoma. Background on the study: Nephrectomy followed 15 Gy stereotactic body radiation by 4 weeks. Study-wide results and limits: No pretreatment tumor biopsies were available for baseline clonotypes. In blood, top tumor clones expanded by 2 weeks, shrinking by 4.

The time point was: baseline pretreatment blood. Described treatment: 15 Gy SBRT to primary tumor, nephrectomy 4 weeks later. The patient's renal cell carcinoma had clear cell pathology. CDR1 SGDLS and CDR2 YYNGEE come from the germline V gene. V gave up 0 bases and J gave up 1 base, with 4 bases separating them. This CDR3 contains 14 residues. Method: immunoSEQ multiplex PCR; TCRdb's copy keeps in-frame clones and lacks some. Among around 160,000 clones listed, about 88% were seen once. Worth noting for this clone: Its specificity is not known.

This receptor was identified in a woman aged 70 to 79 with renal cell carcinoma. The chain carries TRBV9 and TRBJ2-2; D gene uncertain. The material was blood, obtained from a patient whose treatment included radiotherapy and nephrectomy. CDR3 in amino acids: CASSVVGNTGELFF. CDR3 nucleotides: TGTGCCAGCAGCGTAGTGGGGAACACCGGGGAGCTGTTTTTT. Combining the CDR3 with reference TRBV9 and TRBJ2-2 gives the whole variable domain DSGVTQTPKHLITATGQRVTLRCSPRSGDLSVYWYQQSLDQGLQFLIQYYNGEERAKGNILERFSAQQFPDLHSELNLSSLELGDSALYFCASSVVGNTGELFFGEGSRLTVL.